This T cell receptor (beta chain) was sequenced for a study of cytomegalovirus exposure and HLA in healthy donors. V shed 7 bases and J shed 3 bases, with 17 bases lying between them. CDR3 length equals 14 residues. Germline CDR1 SQVTM, CDR2 ANQGSEA. This PCR relied on a set of 60 Vbeta primers and 13 Jbeta primers. The data were produced by immunoSEQ multiplex PCR, yet TCRdb's version contains in-frame clones alone and is incomplete. The sample yields 95,000 to 150,000 clones, 50% to 80% seen once. Whole-study findings and limits: Follow-up analysis seemed to connect common viral pathogens with several of the most significant clusters identified. Later on, a genetic analysis was performed. It linked a missense variant in DCLRE1C with V- and J-gene trimming of TCR beta.

Comment on this clone: Antigen unknown.

The source of this sequence is a woman aged 40 to 55 in good health and CMV-seropositive. Sample: PBMCs. V is TRBV29-1 and J is TRBJ2-3; TRBD2 is a possible D gene (7 bases). CDR3 in amino acids: CSGEGGGITDTQYF. In DNA form, the CDR3 reads TGCAGCGGGGAGGGAGGGGGTATAACAGATACGCAGTATTTT.